Listed below are T cell receptor beta chains from one sample, sequenced in a study of T cell responses to AZD1222 COVID-19 vaccine. Clones were sequenced by immunoSEQ multiplex PCR, and TCRdb holds only the in-frame ones, with some missing. There are some 130,000 clones in the sample; roughly 88% occur only once, and under 1.2% lies in the top ten. The sample in question was peripheral blood, obtained 28 days after the second AZD1222 dose. The source of these receptors is an adult who received the AZD1222 COVID-19 vaccine. Both conserved end residues are part of each CDR3. Each record gives: J gene, V gene, CDR3 length, D gene, clone size, CDR3 DNA, CDR3 protein. The D gene is left open where the match is weak. Clone size is not always given. Where it is, it says once, few, many or a class for expanded clones.

J: TRBJ1-6
V: TRBV19
length: 16
D: TRBD1
size: once
DNA: TGTGCCAGTAGTATAGGCCTCGGGACAGACAATTCACCCCTCCACTTT
CDR3: CASSIGLGTDNSPLHF

J: TRBJ2-1
V: TRBV5-4
length: 18
D: TRBD2
size: NA
DNA: TGTGCCAGCAGCTTGTTTGGGACTAGCGGGAGGGGTTACAATGAGCAGTTCTTC
CDR3: CASSLFGTSGRGYNEQFF

J: TRBJ1-6
V: TRBV5-1
length: 14
D: NA
size: NA
DNA: TGCGCCAGCAGCTTGGTATGGGGAGATTCACCCCTCCACTTT
CDR3: CASSLVWGDSPLHF

J: TRBJ2-1
V: TRBV6-5
length: 14
D: NA
size: NA
DNA: TGTGCCAGCAATCGACCCAGCTCCTACAATGAGCAGTTCTTC
CDR3: CASNRPSSYNEQFF

J: TRBJ1-2
V: TRBV19
length: 16
D: TRBD1
size: many
DNA: TGTGCCAGTAGCCTAGTGAAAGGGGGCATTCAATATGGCTACACCTTC
CDR3: CASSLVKGGIQYGYTF

J: TRBJ2-2
V: TRBV21-1
length: 16
D: NA
size: NA
DNA: TGTGCCAGCAGTCGGACTTTACACCCTGGGACCGGGGAGCTGTTTTTT
CDR3: CASSRTLHPGTGELFF

J: TRBJ2-7
V: TRBV5-4
length: 16
D: NA
size: NA
DNA: TGTGCCAGCACCTTCGGTGACTCGACAGGATCTAGCGAGCAGTACTTC
CDR3: CASTFGDSTGSSEQYF

J: TRBJ1-1
V: TRBV18
length: 12
D: NA
size: NA
DNA: TGTGCCAGCTCCCGGGGGGACACTGAAGCTTTCTTT
CDR3: CASSRGDTEAFF

J: TRBJ2-3
V: TRBV6-5
length: 14
D: TRBD2
size: once
DNA: TGTGCCAGCAGTTTCACTAGCGGCACAGATACGCAGTATTTT
CDR3: CASSFTSGTDTQYF

J: TRBJ1-2
V: TRBV4-1
length: 12
D: NA
size: NA
DNA: TGCGCCAGCAGCCAAGTAACCGGTGGCTACACCTTC
CDR3: CASSQVTGGYTF

J: TRBJ2-7
V: TRBV7-3
length: 13
D: NA
size: NA
DNA: TGTGCCAGCAGCCCCGACGGCTCCTACGAGCAGTACTTC
CDR3: CASSPDGSYEQYF

J: TRBJ1-1
V: TRBV27
length: 15
D: NA
size: many
DNA: TGTGCCAGCAGTTGGAGGGGCGGGGGGAACACTGAAGCTTTCTTT
CDR3: CASSWRGGGNTEAFF

J: TRBJ1-1
V: TRBV3-1/TRBV3-2
length: 16
D: NA
size: NA
DNA: TGTGCCAGCAGCCAATCGGGTAGCTCGGGGGCCCTGGGGGCTTTCTTT
CDR3: CASSQSGSSGALGAFF

J: TRBJ2-3
V: TRBV7-3
length: 16
D: TRBD2
size: once
DNA: TGTGCCAGCAGCCCACGCGGGGGGCGGACGGCAGATACGCAGTATTTT
CDR3: CASSPRGGRTADTQYF

J: TRBJ1-2
V: TRBV30
length: 15
D: NA
size: NA
DNA: TGTGCCTGGAGTGTGCCGGGGGTGTTCGGCTATGGCTACACCTTC
CDR3: CAWSVPGVFGYGYTF

J: TRBJ1-4
V: TRBV28
length: 15
D: NA
size: once
DNA: TGTGCCAGCAGTTTATGGGTAGGGGAAAATGAAAAACTGTTTTTT
CDR3: CASSLWVGENEKLFF

J: TRBJ2-1
V: TRBV28
length: 15
D: NA
size: NA
DNA: TGTGCCAGCACCACCGCTGGCGGTGGGTACAATGAGCAGTTCTTC
CDR3: CASTTAGGGYNEQFF

J: TRBJ2-5
V: TRBV9
length: 15
D: NA
size: NA
DNA: TGTGCCAGCAGCGTCCGGGGGATCGTCCAAGAGACCCAGTACTTC
CDR3: CASSVRGIVQETQYF

J: TRBJ1-6
V: TRBV2
length: 15
D: TRBD1
size: NA
DNA: TGTGCCACCTCGAGCCGGGACAGTTCAAATTCACCCCTCCACTTT
CDR3: CATSSRDSSNSPLHF

J: TRBJ1-2
V: TRBV5-1
length: 17
D: NA
size: NA
DNA: TGCGCCAGCAAGGCCAATAGGGCGAACAGGCCTACGGATGGCTACACCTTC
CDR3: CASKANRANRPTDGYTF

J: TRBJ2-7
V: TRBV27
length: 15
D: NA
size: NA
DNA: TGTGCCAGCAGTTTAGGGGCAGGGTTGGCGTACGAGCAGTACTTC
CDR3: CASSLGAGLAYEQYF

J: TRBJ2-3
V: TRBV9
length: 16
D: TRBD2
size: NA
DNA: TGTGCCAGCAGCTCAAGCGGGACTAGGAGGGCAGATACGCAGTATTTT
CDR3: CASSSSGTRRADTQYF

J: TRBJ1-2
V: TRBV28
length: 13
D: NA
size: NA
DNA: TGTGCCAGCAGTTTCGGAGAGAACTATGGCTACACCTTC
CDR3: CASSFGENYGYTF

J: TRBJ1-6
V: TRBV23-1
length: 18
D: TRBD1
size: NA
DNA: TGCGCCAGCAGTCAATCTCCGACAGGGAAGGGTCATAATTCACCCCTCCACTTT
CDR3: CASSQSPTGKGHNSPLHF

J: TRBJ2-1
V: TRBV5-1
length: 15
D: TRBD1
size: NA
DNA: TGCGCCAGCAGCCCGGGACAGGGGACCTACAATGAGCAGTTCTTC
CDR3: CASSPGQGTYNEQFF

J: TRBJ1-5
V: TRBV12-5
length: 17
D: NA
size: NA
DNA: TGTGCTAGTGGTTTGGTTTGTGGCCTCGAAGGGAGTCAGCCCCAGCATTTT
CDR3: CASGLVCGLEGSQPQHF

J: TRBJ1-2
V: TRBV28
length: 12
D: NA
size: NA
DNA: TGTGCCAGCAGCTGGTCATACTATGGCTACACCTTC
CDR3: CASSWSYYGYTF

J: TRBJ1-6
V: TRBV5-1
length: 15
D: NA
size: NA
DNA: TGCGCCAGCAGCTCGTCGGGACATGAAAATTCACCCCTCCACTTT
CDR3: CASSSSGHENSPLHF